This T cell receptor (beta chain) was sequenced in a study of blood T cell repertoires in COVID-19 (dated by TCRdb to between 2020 and 2021). In terms of the full investigation: The collaborator samples originated in the United States, Italy and Spain and spanned the acute and convalescent phases of COVID-19. The samples were drawn from the first 160 participants of the ongoing ImmuneRACE study and from 1,254 subjects provided by 6 global collaborators. Nearly every sample came with metadata listing a de-identified subject ID, COVID-19 status, age in years and sex. Deeply sampled blood TCRbeta repertoires from subjects exposed to, actively infected with, or recovered from COVID-19 were included in the dataset. The repertoires were made available in a free public database intended to serve as a resource for research on the immune response to SARS-CoV-2. The prospective study material was composed of cDNA or gDNA derived from T cells, B-cell-depleted T cells, or PBMCs. Where HLA class I and class II types were available, the types were taken from metadata supplied by the sample provider, not from assay-based typing.

The immunoSEQ Assay, a bias-controlled multiplex PCR, was used to amplify TCRbeta CDR3 regions from genomic DNA. On the authors' methods: Nucleated cell counts per sample were estimated from amplification of reference gene primers within the assay. To quantify the absolute abundance of each unique TCRbeta CDR3 rearrangement, sequence reads were collapsed and filtered. For each sample, productive Simpson clonality was calculated as the square root of Simpson's diversity index across productive rearrangements. The table comes from immuneACCESS by way of TCRdb, which keeps in-frame sequences with V and J called. Part of the clones is missing from these tables; in studies checked, under half for an unresolved V gene and the rest for unknown reasons. The DNA gave D and trimming, while V, J and clone size come from that table. The sample contains 150,000 or so clones, nearly 85% of them found a single time. Of the sample, approximately 40% falls within the top ten clones.

The paper's findings and limits, for the study overall: How much clinical and demographic metadata was included differed by source and by participant, and the metadata was provided uncurated.

The collaborating institutions used their own protocols to collect whole blood in K2EDTA tubes. For TCRbeta analysis, collaborators shipped samples as frozen whole blood, isolated PBMCs, or DNA extracted from either of those sample types. Points on this clone: What this receptor recognizes is not known. It has no much larger one-base neighbor in the sample; base qualities were not kept.

The sample comprised peripheral blood. The receptor was derived from a human donor in a cohort sampled during active COVID-19.

This receptor has the CDR3 CASSSELSNEKLFF. The bases read TGTGCCAGCAGTTCGGAGTTGAGCAATGAAAAACTGTTTTTT. This chain is built from TRBV6-2 or TRBV6-3 and TRBJ1-4; the D gene assignment is ambiguous. Via the germline V gene, CDR1 is MNHEY and CDR2 SVGEGT. From its cysteine to its phenylalanine, the CDR3 spans 14 amino acids. The only DNA kept is the CDR3, 42 bases in frame from the first base. The junction carries 11 bases between V and J, which are trimmed by 4 bases and 5 bases respectively.